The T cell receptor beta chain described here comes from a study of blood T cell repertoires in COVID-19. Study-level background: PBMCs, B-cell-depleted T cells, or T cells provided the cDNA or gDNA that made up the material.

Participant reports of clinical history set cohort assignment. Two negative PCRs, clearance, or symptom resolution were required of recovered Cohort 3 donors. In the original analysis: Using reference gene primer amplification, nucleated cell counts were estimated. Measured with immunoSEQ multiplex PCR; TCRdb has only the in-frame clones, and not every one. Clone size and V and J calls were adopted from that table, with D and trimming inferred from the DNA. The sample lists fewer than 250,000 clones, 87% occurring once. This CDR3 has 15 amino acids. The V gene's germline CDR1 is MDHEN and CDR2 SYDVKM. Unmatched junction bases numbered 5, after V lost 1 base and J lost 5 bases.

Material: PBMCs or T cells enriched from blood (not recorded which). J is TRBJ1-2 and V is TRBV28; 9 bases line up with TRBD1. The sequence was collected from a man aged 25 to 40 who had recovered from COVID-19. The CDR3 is CASSLSDRGTYGYTF. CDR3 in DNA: TGTGCCAGCAGTTTATCCGACAGGGGGACTTATGGCTACACCTTC.